This T cell receptor (beta chain) was sequenced during a study of blood T cell repertoires in COVID-19. Sequencing used immunoSEQ multiplex PCR; TCRdb keeps in-frame clones, though not all of them. The sample lists a few hundred thousand clones, less than 90% seen once, with about 2.2% in the top ten. V shed 3 bases and J 6 bases; nucleotides not matched to a gene: 18. Germline lookup yields CDR1 SGHVS and CDR2 FNYEAQ. The CDR3 is made up of 20 amino acids. This clone occurred once. The TCR originated in a woman aged 50 to 60 with acute or convalescent COVID-19. The rearrangement joins TRBV7-6 to TRBJ2-6, with TRBD1 matching over 9 bases. The sample comprised peripheral blood. The CDR3 is CASSFNPLSLDRGPANVLTF. The CDR3 DNA sequence: TGTGCCAGCAGCTTCAACCCGCTTTCTCTGGACAGGGGCCCGGCCAACGTCCTGACTTTC. Full variable domain (remainder filled in from reference TRBV7-6 and TRBJ2-6): GAGVSQSPRYKVTKRGQDVALRCDPISGHVSLYWYRQALGQGPEFLTYFNYEAQQDKSGLPNDRFSAERPEGSISTLTIQRTEQRDSAMYRCASSFNPLSLDRGPANVLTFGAGSRLTVL.